This passage covers 16 T cell receptor beta chains from one sample sequenced in a study of T-cell reconstitution after alpha-beta-depleted transplantation in children. Unique molecular identifiers were incorporated when the TCRbeta library was constructed. MiXCR was run by TCRdb on the PCR reads, yielding one entry per CDR3 protein. The sample lists under 6,500 distinct CDR3 sequences; about 16% were seen once. Here the sequenced sample was PBMCs, mostly from graft donor cells, taken 180 days after TCRalphabeta/CD19-depleted stem cell transplant. Every receptor here comes from a patient younger than 10 who had a stem cell transplant for inherited bone marrow failure, so the T cells may come from the graft donor.

This clonotype showed up many times. The rearrangement joins TRBV5-6 to TRBJ1-1, with TRBD1 matching 7 bases. The CDR3 has 15 residues. Germline CDR1 is SGHDT and CDR2 is YYEEEE. V was clipped by 3 bases and J by 4 bases; unmatched bases: 9. DNA for the CDR3: TGTGCCAGCAGCTCCCTTGACAGGGTTCTCACTGAAGCTTTCTTT. It translates to CASSSLDRVLTEAFF.

This clonotype was recorded at least ten times. V gene TRBV6-1 combines with J gene TRBJ1-6, with D hard to call. Deletions cut 6 bases from V and 4 bases from J, with 10 bases between. Germline V lookup: CDR1 MNHNS, CDR2 SASEGT. This CDR3 comprises 14 residues. The CDR3 bases are TGTGCCAGCAGCCTAGACGGGTATAATTCACCCCTCCACTTT. It yields the protein CASSLDGYNSPLHF.

This clonotype was detected many times. The gene calls are TRBV11-3 and TRBJ2-7, with a tentative D call TRBD2 (6 bases). CDR1 and CDR2 (germline): SGHNT, YENEEA. V was clipped by 3 bases and J by 2 bases, with 14 bases between them. The CDR3 consists of 15 residues. CDR3 in amino acids: CASSLTGVAPYEQYF. CDR3 nucleotide sequence: TGTGCCAGCAGCTTGACGGGAGTAGCCCCCTACGAGCAGTACTTC.

This clonotype occurred many times. The CDR3: CASSAPRQSSYNEQFF. Written as DNA, the CDR3 is TGTGCCAGCAGCGCGCCCAGACAGAGCTCCTACAATGAGCAGTTCTTC. This chain links TRBV7-9 with TRBJ2-1, with TRBD1 as a possible D gene (5 bases). Trimming cost V 5 bases and J 0 bases, with 14 bases left between them. Germline CDR1 and CDR2: SEHNR and FQNEAQ (reference sequence). The CDR3 is 16 amino acids.

This clonotype was picked up many times. The chain is built from TRBV20-1 and TRBJ2-7, with 7 nucleotides matching TRBD2. V dropped 6 bases and J dropped 5; count of bases not matched to a gene: 10. The V gene's germline CDR1 is DFQATT and CDR2 SNEGSKA (reference sequence). The CDR3 has 13 amino acids. The CDR3 protein is CSAVEGRGDEQYF. The CDR3, as DNA: TGCAGTGCAGTGGAGGGACGGGGGGACGAGCAGTACTTC.

This clonotype was observed many times. The J gene is TRBJ2-1, the V gene TRBV30; a weak D match, TRBD1 (7 bases). V lost 3 bases, J lost 7 bases, and 16 bases lay in between. The CDR3 sequence is 14 residues long. The germline V gene has CDR1 GTSNPN and CDR2 SVGIG (reference sequence). CDR3 sequence reads: CAWSPGGYKNEQFF. The CDR3 coding sequence is TGTGCCTGGAGCCCAGGGGGGTACAAAAATGAGCAGTTCTTC.

V is TRBV7-2 and J is TRBJ1-1; weak D call: TRBD1 (5 bases). V was cut by 1 base and J by 8 bases, with 17 bases left in between. CDR3 length: 15 residues. Germline V gene lookup returns CDR1 SGHTA and CDR2 FQGNSA. The DNA of the CDR3 is TGTGCCAGCAGCTTAGTTGGTTTGGGCCAGGGAGAAGCTTTCTTT. Its translation is CASSLVGLGQGEAFF.

This clonotype was counted ten times or more. The chain joins TRBV7-9 to TRBJ1-1, with D perhaps TRBD1 (5 bases). CDR1 SEHNR and CDR2 FQNEAQ come from the germline V gene (reference sequence). The CDR3 totals 12 residues. With 5 bases removed from V and 10 bases from J, the gap between germline ends came to 14 bases. CDR3 sequence (DNA): TGTGCCAGCAGCGCCGGGACTCAAATAGCTTTCTTT. Translated, it gives CASSAGTQIAFF. Filled out from reference TRBV7-9 and TRBJ1-1, the complete variable domain reads DTGVSQNPRHKITKRGQNVTFRCDPISEHNRLYWYRQTLGQGPEFLTYFQNEAQLEKSRLLSDRFSAERPKGSFSTLEIQRTEQGDSAMYLCASSAGTQIAFFGQGTRLTVV.

This clonotype was counted at least ten times. The genes are TRBV2 and TRBJ1-1; D might be TRBD1 (6 bases). CDR3 size: 16 residues. With 3 bases removed from V and 4 bases from J, the gap between germline ends came to 18 bases. Germline CDR1 and CDR2: SNHLY and FYNNEI. The CDR3 is CASSERGDLWGTEAFF. The CDR3 nucleotides read TGTGCCAGCAGTGAGAGGGGGGACTTATGGGGCACTGAAGCTTTCTTT.

This clonotype was detected many times. V usage is TRBV7-2 and J usage is TRBJ2-5; no clear D gene. The ends were cut back, 0 bases at V and 1 base at J, with 6 bases in the middle. This CDR3 contains 14 residues. CDR1 and CDR2 (germline): SGHTA, FQGNSA. This chain's CDR3 is CASSLAGFQETQYF. The DNA for the CDR3 is TGTGCCAGCAGCTTAGCAGGCTTCCAAGAGACCCAGTACTTC.

This clonotype was detected many times. This chain connects TRBV5-8 to TRBJ2-1; D tentatively fits TRBD1 or TRBD2 (6 bases each). Germline V lookup: CDR1 SGHTS, CDR2 YDEGEE. Trimming stripped 4 bases from V and 9 bases from J, with 23 bases between. The CDR3 sequence is 16 residues long. CDR3 amino acids: CASSLLGGQKGGEQFF. As DNA, the CDR3 is TGTGCCAGCAGCCTGTTAGGAGGGCAGAAAGGGGGTGAGCAGTTCTTC.

This chain uses TRBV2 with TRBJ1-5, with a possible D match to TRBD1 (6 bases). Germline CDR1 is SNHLY and CDR2 is FYNNEI. Trimming left V 1 base short and J 7 bases short, with 14 bases between. The CDR3 totals 15 residues. The chain's CDR3 is CASSEGRGLEQPQHF. DNA for the CDR3: TGTGCCAGCAGTGAAGGTCGGGGGCTGGAGCAGCCCCAGCATTTT.

This clonotype was counted many times. The rearrangement uses TRBV6-1 and TRBJ2-3, with 7 bases aligning to TRBD1. The germline CDR1 and CDR2 sequences are MNHNS and SASEGT. The CDR3 length is 14 residues. The junction had 6 bases not matched to a gene; V was cut back by 5 bases and J by 4 bases. CDR3 bases: TGTGCCAGCAGTCTTCGACAGGGCGCAGATACGCAGTATTTT. This gives the protein CASSLRQGADTQYF.

This clonotype has ten or more counts. The chain is built from TRBV5-1 and TRBJ2-2; TRBD2 matches 10 bases. The V segment lost 4 bases and the J segment 1 base; nucleotides outside the gene matches: 1. This CDR3 is built from 15 residues. The germline gives CDR1 SGHRS, CDR2 YFSETQ. CDR3 DNA sequence: TGCGCCAGCAGCCGGACTAGCGGGAACACCGGGGAGCTGTTTTTT. This translates into CASSRTSGNTGELFF.

Many counts were recorded for this clonotype. The J gene is TRBJ2-2, the V gene TRBV18; D not resolved. CDR3 length equals 16 residues. Germline CDR1 and CDR2: KGHSH and LQKENI. The V end was cut by 2 bases, the J end by 6 bases, with 16 bases between. The CDR3 here is CASSPNSLPTAGELFF. DNA of the CDR3: TGTGCCAGCTCACCAAACAGCCTGCCTACTGCCGGGGAGCTGTTTTTT.

This clonotype appeared many times. The chain joins TRBV4-1 to TRBJ2-1; TRBD2 matches at 14 bases. Germline CDR1 and CDR2: MGHRA and YSYEKL. V shed 4 bases and J 12 bases; nucleotides not matched to a gene: 8. This CDR3 is 15 amino acids long. The CDR3 DNA is TGCGCCAGCAGCCCTGAAAGGACTAGCGGGAGGCCGCAGTTCTTC. It codes for CASSPERTSGRPQFF.